This T cell receptor (beta chain) was sequenced during a study of tumor-infiltrating lymphocytes in primary liver carcinoma. Whole-study results and caveats: Lesser overlap characterized tumor-adjacent and tumor-blood pairs relative to tumor region pairs. When set against blood, tumors had a significantly higher top-250-clone fraction (p = 0.039).

Synthesis of TCR beta cDNA was carried out from about 500 ng total RNA with a constant-region primer. Libraries for TCR beta were built through three nested multiplex PCR rounds, which together made up a slightly modified ARM-PCR procedure. Running about 11 cycles apiece, the first two PCR rounds relied on TRBV1-TRBV30 forward primers together with a C-beta reverse primer. TCRdb redid the calling of the multiplex PCR reads with MiXCR, one entry per CDR3 protein. Here the sample spans fewer than 400,000 distinct CDR3 sequences, nearly 60% being singletons. A note on this clonotype: The antigen remains undetermined.

The germline CDR1 and CDR2 sequences are SEHNR and FQNEAQ (reference sequence). The ends were cut back, 7 bases at V and 2 bases at J, with 20 bases in the middle. The CDR3 length is 16 residues. RNA was extracted from whole blood without cell sorting, alongside germline DNA. The sequencing sample was made of peripheral blood. This TCR came from a woman aged 25 to 39 with primary liver carcinoma and hepatitis B virus infection. The chain employs TRBV7-9 and TRBJ1-2; D gene ambiguous. The CDR3 DNA follows: TGTGCCAGCACTTCGCGCGGAGGACGCCCGAACTATGGCTACACCTTC. Translated, it gives CASTSRGGRPNYGYTF.